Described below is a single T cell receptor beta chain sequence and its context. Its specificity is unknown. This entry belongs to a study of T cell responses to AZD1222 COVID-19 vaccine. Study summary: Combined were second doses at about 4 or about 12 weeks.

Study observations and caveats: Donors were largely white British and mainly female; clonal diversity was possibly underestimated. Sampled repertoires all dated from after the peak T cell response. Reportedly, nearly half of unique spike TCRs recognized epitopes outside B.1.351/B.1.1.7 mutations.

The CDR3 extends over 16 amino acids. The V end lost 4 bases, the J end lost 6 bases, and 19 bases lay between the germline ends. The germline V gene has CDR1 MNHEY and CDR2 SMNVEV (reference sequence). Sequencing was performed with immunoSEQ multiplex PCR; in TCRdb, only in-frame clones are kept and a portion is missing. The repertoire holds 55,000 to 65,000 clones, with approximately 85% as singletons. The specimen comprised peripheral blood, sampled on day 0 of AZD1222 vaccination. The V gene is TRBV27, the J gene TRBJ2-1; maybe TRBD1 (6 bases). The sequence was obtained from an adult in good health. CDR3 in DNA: TGTGCCAGCAGTTCAATCTTGACAGGTATTGGCAATGAGCAGTTCTTC. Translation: CASSSILTGIGNEQFF.